This record concerns one TCR beta chain sequence. These data are taken from a study of cytomegalovirus exposure and HLA in healthy donors. Germline V lookup: CDR1 SQVTM, CDR2 ANQGSEA. V dropped 6 bases and J dropped 0; count of bases not matched to a gene: 14. There are 17 residues in the CDR3. Vbeta (60) and Jbeta (13) primers were used in the PCR. This table comes from immunoSEQ multiplex PCR, and its TCRdb copy is limited to in-frame clones, with some not included. Here the sample spans 130,000 or so clones, around 81% being singletons. Sequenced sample: PBMCs. The V call is TRBV29-1, the J call TRBJ1-1; 9 nucleotides match TRBD1. This TCR was recovered from a woman aged 40 to 50 in good health and CMV-seronegative. CDR3 nucleotide sequence: TGCAGCGTGGAGGATCCCGGGACAGGGTCAATGAACACTGAAGCTTTCTTT. It translates to CSVEDPGTGSMNTEAFF. The variable domain in full, with the rest retrieved from reference TRBV29-1 and TRBJ1-1, is SAVISQKPSRDICQRGTSLTIQCQVDSQVTMMFWYRQQPGQSLTLIATANQGSEATYESGFVIDKFPISRPNLTFSTLTVSNMSPEDSSIYLCSVEDPGTGSMNTEAFFGQGTRLTVV.